The 28 T cell receptor beta chains given below trace back to one sample, sequenced in a study of blood T cell repertoires in COVID-19. Using immunoSEQ multiplex PCR, the repertoire was profiled, and TCRdb retains in-frame clones only, with some absent. The data contain tens of thousands of clones, roughly 89% of them singletons. Sequenced material: peripheral blood. The receptor set was obtained from a woman at least 80 years old with active COVID-19.

This clone was picked up a small number of times. The V gene is TRBV2, the J gene TRBJ1-5, with 8 bases lining up with TRBD1. Germline V gene lookup returns CDR1 SNHLY and CDR2 FYNNEI. The V and J ends lost 6 bases and 2 bases, in that order; junction bases with no gene match: 3. This CDR3 is 14 amino acids long. CDR3 amino acids: CASRDRAGNQPQHF. The DNA of the CDR3 is TGTGCCAGCAGGGACAGGGCAGGCAATCAGCCCCAGCATTTT.

The chain combines TRBV19 with TRBJ2-2; 9 nucleotides match TRBD1. The V gene's germline CDR1 is LNHDA and CDR2 SQIVND (reference sequence). With 5 bases clipped from V and 4 bases from J, the junction kept 8 bases outside the gene matches. The CDR3 covers 16 residues. The DNA of the CDR3 is TGTGCCAGTAGTGCAACAGGGGGCGCAGGCACCGGGGAGCTGTTTTTT. Translating gives CASSATGGAGTGELFF. Full variable domain (remainder filled in from reference TRBV19 and TRBJ2-2): DGGITQSPKYLFRKEGQNVTLSCEQNLNHDAMYWYRQDPGQGLRLIYYSQIVNDFQKGDIAEGYSVSREKKESFPLTVTSAQKNPTAFYLCASSATGGAGTGELFFGEGSRLTVL.

The chain links TRBV4-3 to TRBJ1-4; 9 bases agree with TRBD1. The junction had 4 bases not matched to a gene; V was cut back by 0 bases and J by 5 bases. From germline, CDR1 is LGHNA and CDR2 YSLEER. The CDR3 sequence is 16 residues long. The CDR3 is CASSQDGTGRNEKLFF. The CDR3 bases are TGCGCCAGCAGCCAAGATGGGACAGGGAGGAATGAAAAACTGTTTTTT.

This rearrangement joins TRBV3-1 (or the pseudogene TRBV3-2) to TRBJ2-1, with D possibly TRBD2 on 6 matching bases. This CDR3 region has 16 residues. CDR1 is LGHDT, CDR2 YNNKEL, per germline (reference sequence). V gave up 1 base and J gave up 9 bases, with 19 bases separating them. The CDR3 loop is CASSQGGQSGYAEQFF. In DNA, the CDR3 is TGTGCCAGCAGCCAAGGAGGCCAGAGCGGGTATGCTGAGCAGTTCTTC.

CDR3 nucleotides: TGTGCCTGGGGGGACAGGGGGCCGACAAACACCGGGGAGCTGTTTTTT. Its protein is CAWGDRGPTNTGELFF. This chain links TRBV30 with TRBJ2-2; 12 bases line up with TRBD1. J was trimmed by 2 bases and V by 5 bases; bases with no gene match: 6. From germline, CDR1 is GTSNPN and CDR2 SVGIG (reference sequence). The CDR3 has 16 residues.

The rearrangement uses TRBV10-3 and TRBJ2-6; TRBD1 aligns across 12 bases. CDR1 and CDR2 (germline): ENHRY, SYGVKD. J gave up 4 bases and V 1 base, and 5 bases lay outside the gene matches. This CDR3 region has 18 residues. This CDR3 reads CAISEWGQGAPGANVLTF. CDR3 bases: TGTGCCATCAGTGAGTGGGGACAGGGGGCGCCGGGGGCCAACGTCCTGACTTTC.

The V gene is TRBV7-8, the J gene TRBJ2-2; D is perhaps TRBD2 (6 bases). The CDR3 loop spans 16 amino acids. Deletions cut 0 bases from V and 0 bases from J, with 8 bases between. Germline values: CDR1 SGHVS, CDR2 FQNEAQ. The CDR3 protein is CASSLAGGSNTGELFF. The CDR3 nucleotides read TGTGCCAGCAGCTTAGCGGGAGGCTCGAACACCGGGGAGCTGTTTTTT.

This sequence joins TRBV7-2 and TRBJ2-1; 7 bases are shared with TRBD2. The trim removed 5 bases at V and 9 bases at J, leaving 13 bases unmatched. This CDR3 is 15 amino acids long. Germline V gene data show CDR1 as SGHTA and CDR2 as FQGNSA. The CDR3 DNA reads as TGTGCCAGCAGCCCCGATACGACTAGCTTAATTGAGCAGTTCTTC. Encoded protein: CASSPDTTSLIEQFF.

Here the CDR3 DNA reads TGCGCCAGCAGCCCAAGGACAGGGGGCCCCTACGAGCAGTACTTC. Translation gives CASSPRTGGPYEQYF. The chain has TRBV4-3 and TRBJ2-7; 11 bases line up with TRBD1. Unmatched junction bases numbered 4, after V lost 4 bases and J lost 2 bases. The CDR3 has 15 amino acids. The germline V gene encodes CDR1 LGHNA and CDR2 YSLEER.

The rearrangement uses TRBV19 and TRBJ2-3, with TRBD2 identical over 8 bases. Trimming cost V 5 bases and J 6 bases; bases outside gene matches: 7. Per the germline V gene, CDR1 is LNHDA and CDR2 is SQIVND (reference sequence). CDR3 length equals 14 residues. The CDR3 protein is CASSSRAGVDTQYF. CDR3 in DNA: TGTGCCAGTAGTTCTCGAGCGGGAGTGGATACGCAGTATTTT.

The genes are TRBV7-3 and TRBJ2-5; 9 nucleotides agree with TRBD2. CDR1 and CDR2 from the germline V gene are SGHTA and FQGTGA. The V gene end was trimmed by 0 bases and the J gene end by 2 bases; junction bases not matched to a gene: 4. The CDR3 spans 16 residues. CDR3 sequence: CASSLTPLAGQETQYF. The DNA for the CDR3 is TGTGCCAGCAGCTTAACCCCCCTAGCGGGGCAAGAGACCCAGTACTTC.

The chain couples TRBV27 to TRBJ2-6; tentatively, D is TRBD2 (6 bases). Germline CDR1 is MNHEY and CDR2 is SMNVEV (reference sequence). The V gene lost 10 bases and the J gene lost 4 bases, with 14 bases spanning the gap. The CDR3 is made up of 14 amino acids. The CDR3 sequence is CATRRDSGANVLTF. DNA of the CDR3: TGTGCCACTAGAAGGGACTCCGGGGCCAACGTCCTGACTTTC.

The rearrangement uses TRBV4-1 and TRBJ2-1; 9 positions match TRBD2. This CDR3 spans 18 amino acids. Trimming cost V 4 bases and J 1 base; bases outside gene matches: 11. Germline CDR1 is MGHRA and CDR2 is YSYEKL. CDR3 residues: CASSPIQRGLASYNEQFF. The CDR3 nucleotides are TGCGCCAGCAGCCCGATTCAAAGGGGACTAGCTTCCTACAATGAGCAGTTCTTC.

This clone was seen once. The chain couples TRBV6-6 to TRBJ2-3; D ambiguous. The germline V and J ends were trimmed by 6 bases and 0 bases, with 28 bases remaining between them. CDR3 length: 20 amino acids. Germline lookup yields CDR1 MNHNY and CDR2 SVGAGI (reference sequence). The CDR3 region is CASSPKLSSLRHISTDTQYF. For the CDR3, the DNA is TGTGCCAGCAGCCCAAAACTTTCTTCATTAAGACATATTAGCACAGATACGCAGTATTTT.

This clone was recorded only once. The gene calls are TRBV28 and TRBJ2-5; D gene unclear. The germline gives CDR1 MDHEN, CDR2 SYDVKM. The CDR3 is made up of 10 amino acids. The V end lost 6 bases, the J end lost 5 bases, and 4 bases lay between the germline ends. CDR3 loop: CASSQETQYF. The CDR3 DNA is TGTGCCAGCAGCCAGGAGACCCAGTACTTC.

J is TRBJ2-1 and V is TRBV6-2 or TRBV6-3, with D possibly TRBD1 on 6 matching bases. V lost 6 bases, J lost 1 base, and 13 bases lay in between. The CDR3 totals 15 residues. Germline CDR1 MNHEY, CDR2 SVGEGT. CDR3 protein: CASSPGAYSYNEQFF. CDR3 nucleotides: TGTGCCAGCAGCCCAGGGGCCTATTCCTACAATGAGCAGTTCTTC.

The chain has TRBV6-5 and TRBJ1-5, with 10 nucleotides matching TRBD1. The CDR3 length is 15 residues. Germline V lookup: CDR1 MNHEY, CDR2 SVGAGI. V was clipped by 6 bases and J by 6 bases; unmatched bases: 8. The CDR3 loop is CASRLTGGRSQPQHF. In DNA form, the CDR3 reads TGTGCCAGCAGGCTGACAGGGGGCCGGAGTCAGCCCCAGCATTTT.

This clone was counted a few times. The chain has TRBV2 and TRBJ1-6, with 8 bases fitting TRBD1. The CDR3 runs to 13 residues. Germline V gives CDR1 SNHLY, CDR2 FYNNEI. V shed 7 bases, J shed 10 bases, and the junction held 6 bases outside the gene matches. The DNA of the CDR3 is TGTGCCAGCATCTCGACAGGGGTCTCACCCCTCCACTTT. Protein sequence: CASISTGVSPLHF.

The rearrangement links TRBV3-1 (or the pseudogene TRBV3-2) to TRBJ1-1; 8 positions match TRBD1. Germline CDR1 is LGHDT and CDR2 is YNNKEL (reference sequence). V shed 4 bases and J 5 bases; nucleotides not matched to a gene: 6. This CDR3 has 14 residues. The CDR3 nucleotides are TGTGCCAGCAGCCCTTTGGACAGGGCGACTGAAGCTTTCTTT. Amino acid sequence: CASSPLDRATEAFF.

V is TRBV3-1 (or the pseudogene TRBV3-2) and J is TRBJ2-7; weak D call: TRBD2 (6 bases). V lost 4 bases to trimming and J lost 5 bases, with 15 bases between them. CDR1 and CDR2 from the germline V gene are LGHDT and YNNKEL (reference sequence). The CDR3 extends over 14 amino acids. The CDR3 nucleotides read TGTGCCAGCAGCCGGGACTCCTATGGGCACGAGCAGTACTTC. Protein sequence: CASSRDSYGHEQYF.

J is TRBJ2-7 and V is TRBV9, with a weak D call TRBD2 (5 bases). CDR1 is SGDLS, CDR2 YYNGEE, per germline. CDR3 length: 14 residues. The V and J ends lost 7 bases and 2 bases respectively, with 16 bases between them. CDR3 DNA: TGTGCCAGCGGCGACATCGGGAACCCCTACGAGCAGTACTTC. This gives the protein CASGDIGNPYEQYF.

This chain links TRBV5-4 with TRBJ1-2, with 9 positions matching TRBD1. The CDR3 has 15 residues. V lost 3 bases, J lost 4 bases, and 7 bases stayed unmatched. Germline loops: CDR1 SGHNT, CDR2 YYREEE (reference sequence). CDR3 amino acids: CASSSAGTGSYGYTF. The CDR3 bases are TGTGCCAGCAGCTCTGCCGGGACAGGGTCCTATGGCTACACCTTC.

This clone occurred once. V gene TRBV3-1 (or the pseudogene TRBV3-2) combines with J gene TRBJ1-2; D might be TRBD1 (5 bases). V was shortened by 4 bases and J by 5 bases, with 32 bases between the two germline ends. The germline V gene has CDR1 LGHDT and CDR2 YNNKEL (reference sequence). The CDR3 contains 20 residues. In DNA form, the CDR3 reads TGTGCCAGCAGCCCGGCCCCTGGGGGGAAGTCGTTTTTCGAAGGGTATGGCTACACCTTC. Protein product: CASSPAPGGKSFFEGYGYTF.

The chain recombines TRBV7-3 with TRBJ2-5, with 9 positions matching TRBD2. This CDR3 has 15 amino acids. The germline CDR1 and CDR2 sequences are SGHTA and FQGTGA. V trimming: 4 bases; J trimming: 5 bases; junction bases outside the gene matches: 8. CDR3 in amino acids: CASSSGTSLGETQYF. The CDR3 DNA is TGTGCCAGCAGCTCCGGGACTAGCTTGGGGGAGACCCAGTACTTC.

This clone came up once. This chain connects TRBV6-2 or TRBV6-3 to TRBJ2-3, with D perhaps TRBD1 (6 bases). The germline CDR1 and CDR2 sequences are MNHEY and SVGEGT. Trimming removed 2 bases at V and 0 bases at J, with 12 bases between. This CDR3 spans 16 amino acids. CDR3 region: CASSYPGHTSTDTQYF. The CDR3 DNA sequence: TGTGCCAGCAGTTACCCGGGACACACTAGCACAGATACGCAGTATTTT.

This clone was seen once. The V gene is TRBV4-2, the J gene TRBJ2-6, with 11 nucleotides matching TRBD2. Germline lookup yields CDR1 LGHNA and CDR2 YNFKEQ. J lost 0 bases, V lost 3 bases, and 4 bases had no gene match. This CDR3 has 18 residues. The CDR3 reads CASSHTSGGLSGANVLTF. CDR3 sequence (DNA): TGTGCCAGCAGCCACACTAGCGGGGGCCTCTCTGGGGCCAACGTCCTGACTTTC.

The chain has TRBV6-4 and TRBJ2-2; 9 bases fit TRBD2. The CDR3 consists of 16 residues. V dropped 6 bases and J dropped 5; count of bases not matched to a gene: 10. Germline lookup yields CDR1 MRHNA and CDR2 SNTAGT. The CDR3 protein is CASSLSGRSGTGELFF. The DNA of the CDR3 is TGTGCCAGCAGCCTTAGCGGGAGAAGTGGGACCGGGGAGCTGTTTTTT.

This clone was observed once. The gene calls are TRBV5-8 and TRBJ2-1; D might be TRBD1 (8 bases). In germline, CDR1 is SGHTS, CDR2 YDEGEE. V was clipped by 0 bases and J by 5 bases, with 18 bases between them. The CDR3 consists of 17 residues. The CDR3 DNA sequence: TGTGCCAGCAGCTTGGAAAGGGGAGGGGACAGGCACAATGAGCAGTTCTTC. It is translated as CASSLERGGDRHNEQFF.